This TCR beta chain is from a study of vaccination effects on CD4 cells after COVID-19. In the study overall: Expansion with viral peptide pools was applied to antigen-specific CD4+ T cells by the ViraFEST assay prior to sequencing.

This clone was observed a single time. The antigen is not known. Data came from immunoSEQ multiplex PCR; TCRdb stores just in-frame clones and leaves some out. The data contain 66,000 or so clones, around 69% of them singletons. General study results and limits: Clones that were induced by infection or by vaccine showed marked contraction late after vaccination.

CDR1 is SGHTA and CDR2 is FQGNSA in the germline V gene. The CDR3 is 14 amino acids. The V and J ends lost 5 bases and 10 bases, in that order; junction bases with no gene match: 11. Subsequent to a culture period of about nine days, CD4+ T cells were isolated. The participants, recipients of two vaccine doses, got either BNT162b2 or mRNA-1273. Days 3 and 7 saw half the medium replaced with IL-2 medium. This TCR was recovered from a human donor who received a COVID-19 vaccine. This specimen consisted of CD4+ T cells from PBMCs cultured without peptide, obtained after COVID-19 vaccination. This chain joins TRBV7-2 and TRBJ1-5, with 7 bases matching TRBD1. As DNA, the CDR3 is TGTGCCAGCAGCATTACAGGGGTGGGTAAACCCCAGCATTTT. It encodes CASSITGVGKPQHF.